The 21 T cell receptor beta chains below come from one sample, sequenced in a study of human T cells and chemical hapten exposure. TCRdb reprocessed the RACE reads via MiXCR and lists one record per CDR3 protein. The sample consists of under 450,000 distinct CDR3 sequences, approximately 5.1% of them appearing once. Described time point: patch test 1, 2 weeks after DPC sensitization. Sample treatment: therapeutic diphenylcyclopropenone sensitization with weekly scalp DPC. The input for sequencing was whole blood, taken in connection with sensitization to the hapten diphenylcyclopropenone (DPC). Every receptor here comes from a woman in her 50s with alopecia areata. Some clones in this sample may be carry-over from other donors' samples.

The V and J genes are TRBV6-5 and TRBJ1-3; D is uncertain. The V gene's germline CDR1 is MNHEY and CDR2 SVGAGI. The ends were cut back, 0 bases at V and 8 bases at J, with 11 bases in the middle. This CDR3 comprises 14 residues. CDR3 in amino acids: CASSYSDRVHTIYF. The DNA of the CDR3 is TGTGCCAGCAGTTACTCGGACCGCGTTCACACCATATATTTT.

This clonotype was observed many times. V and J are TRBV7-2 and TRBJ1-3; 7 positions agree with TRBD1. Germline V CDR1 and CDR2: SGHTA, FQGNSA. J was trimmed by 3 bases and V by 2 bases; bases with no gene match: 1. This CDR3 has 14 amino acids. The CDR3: CASSLQGGGNTIYF. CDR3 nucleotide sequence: TGTGCCAGCAGCTTACAGGGGGGTGGAAACACCATATATTTT.

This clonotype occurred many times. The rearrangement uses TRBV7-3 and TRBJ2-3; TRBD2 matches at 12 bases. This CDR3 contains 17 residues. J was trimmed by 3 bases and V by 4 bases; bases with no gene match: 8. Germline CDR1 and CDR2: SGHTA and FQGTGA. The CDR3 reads CASSSPSGGARTDTQYF. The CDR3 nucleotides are TGTGCCAGCAGCTCGCCTAGCGGGGGGGCCAGGACAGATACGCAGTATTTT.

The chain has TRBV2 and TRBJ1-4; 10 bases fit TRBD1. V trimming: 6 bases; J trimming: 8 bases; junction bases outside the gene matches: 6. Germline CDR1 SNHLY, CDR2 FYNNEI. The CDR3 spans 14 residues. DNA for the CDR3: TGTGCCAGCAGCCGACAGGGGGCTCAGGAAAAACTGTTTTTT. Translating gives CASSRQGAQEKLFF.

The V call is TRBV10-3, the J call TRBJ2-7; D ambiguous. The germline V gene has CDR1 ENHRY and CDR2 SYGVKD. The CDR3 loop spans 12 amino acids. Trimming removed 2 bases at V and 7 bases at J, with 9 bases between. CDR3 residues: CAISEPLAEQYF. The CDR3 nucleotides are TGTGCCATCAGTGAGCCCCTGGCGGAGCAGTACTTC.

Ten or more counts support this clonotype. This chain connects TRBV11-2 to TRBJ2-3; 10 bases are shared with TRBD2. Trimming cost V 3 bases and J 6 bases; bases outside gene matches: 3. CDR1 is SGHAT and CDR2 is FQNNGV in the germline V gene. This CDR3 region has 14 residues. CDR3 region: CASSFSGGPDTQYF. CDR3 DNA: TGTGCCAGCAGCTTTAGCGGGGGGCCGGATACGCAGTATTTT.

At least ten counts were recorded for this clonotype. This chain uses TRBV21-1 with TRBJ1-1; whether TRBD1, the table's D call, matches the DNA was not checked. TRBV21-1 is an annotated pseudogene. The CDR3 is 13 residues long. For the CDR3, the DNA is TGTGCCAGCATGCACCGGGCCTCCAACGAGGCTTTCTTT. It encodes CASMHRASNEAFF.

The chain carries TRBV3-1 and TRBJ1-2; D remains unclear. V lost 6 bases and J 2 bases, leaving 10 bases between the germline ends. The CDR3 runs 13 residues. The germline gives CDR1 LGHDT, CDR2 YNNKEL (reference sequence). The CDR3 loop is CASSQALNYGYTF. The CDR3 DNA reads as TGTGCCAGCAGTCAGGCCCTAAACTATGGCTACACCTTC. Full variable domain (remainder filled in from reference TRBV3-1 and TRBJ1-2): DTAVSQTPKYLVTQMGNDKSIKCEQNLGHDTMYWYKQDSKKFLKIMFSYNNKELIINETVPNRFSPKSPDKAHLNLHINSLELGDSAVYFCASSQALNYGYTFGSGTRLTVV.

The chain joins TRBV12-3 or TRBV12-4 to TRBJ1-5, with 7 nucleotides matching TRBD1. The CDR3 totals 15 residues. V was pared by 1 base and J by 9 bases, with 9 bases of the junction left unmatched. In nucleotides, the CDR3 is TGTGCCAGCAGTTTAGGGGCAGGGGGAGGTTGGCCCCAGCATTTT. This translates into CASSLGAGGGWPQHF.

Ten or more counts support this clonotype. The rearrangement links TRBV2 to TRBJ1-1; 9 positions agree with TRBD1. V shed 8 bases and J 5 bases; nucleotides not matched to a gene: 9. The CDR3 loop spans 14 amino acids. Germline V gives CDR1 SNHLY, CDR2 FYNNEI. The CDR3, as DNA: TGTGCCAGCTCCCAAAACAGGGGGCTGACTGAAGCTTTCTTT. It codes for CASSQNRGLTEAFF.

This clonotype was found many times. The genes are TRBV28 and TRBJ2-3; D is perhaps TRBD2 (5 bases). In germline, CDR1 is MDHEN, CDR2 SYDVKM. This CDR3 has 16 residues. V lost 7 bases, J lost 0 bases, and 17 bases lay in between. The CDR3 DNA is TGTGCCAGCATTTCGAAGGTGCGCGGGAGCACAGATACGCAGTATTTT. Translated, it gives CASISKVRGSTDTQYF.

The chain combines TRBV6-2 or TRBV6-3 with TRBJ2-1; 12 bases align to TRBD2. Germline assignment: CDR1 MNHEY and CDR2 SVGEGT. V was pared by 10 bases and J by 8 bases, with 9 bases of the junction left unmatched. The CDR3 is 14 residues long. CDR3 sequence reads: CATDGLAGTHEQFF. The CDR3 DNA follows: TGTGCCACCGACGGACTAGCGGGGACGCATGAGCAGTTCTTC.

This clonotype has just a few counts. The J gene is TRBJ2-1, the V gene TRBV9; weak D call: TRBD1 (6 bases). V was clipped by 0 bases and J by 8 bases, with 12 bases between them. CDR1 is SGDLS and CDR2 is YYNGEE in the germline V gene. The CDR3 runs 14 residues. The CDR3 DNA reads TGTGCCAGCAGCGTAGGGCAGGGGATCGATGAGCAGTTCTTC. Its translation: CASSVGQGIDEQFF.

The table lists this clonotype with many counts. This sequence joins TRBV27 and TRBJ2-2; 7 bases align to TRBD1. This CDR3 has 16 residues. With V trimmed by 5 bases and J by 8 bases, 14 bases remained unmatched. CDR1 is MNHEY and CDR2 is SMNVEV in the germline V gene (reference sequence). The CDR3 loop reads CASSPLTGLQQGELFF. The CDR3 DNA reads TGTGCCAGCAGTCCCCTGACAGGGTTGCAGCAGGGGGAGCTGTTTTTT.

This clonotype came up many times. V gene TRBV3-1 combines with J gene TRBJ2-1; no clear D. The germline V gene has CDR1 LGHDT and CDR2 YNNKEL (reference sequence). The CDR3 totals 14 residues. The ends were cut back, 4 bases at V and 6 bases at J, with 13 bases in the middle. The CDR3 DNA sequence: TGTGCCAGCAGCCCCTACCAACGGTCCAATGAGCAGTTCTTC. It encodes CASSPYQRSNEQFF.

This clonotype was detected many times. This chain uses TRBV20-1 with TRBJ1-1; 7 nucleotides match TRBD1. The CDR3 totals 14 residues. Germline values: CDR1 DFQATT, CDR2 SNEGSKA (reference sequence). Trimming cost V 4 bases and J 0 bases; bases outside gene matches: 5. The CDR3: CSATRTGLNTEAFF. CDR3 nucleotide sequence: TGCAGTGCTACCAGGACAGGTTTGAACACTGAAGCTTTCTTT.

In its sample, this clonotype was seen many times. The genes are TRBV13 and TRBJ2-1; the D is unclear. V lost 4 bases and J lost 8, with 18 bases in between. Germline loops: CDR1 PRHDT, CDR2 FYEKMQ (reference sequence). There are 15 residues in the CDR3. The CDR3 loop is CASSSPPPTVDEQFF. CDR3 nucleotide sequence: TGTGCCAGCAGCTCACCCCCACCGACTGTGGATGAGCAGTTCTTC.

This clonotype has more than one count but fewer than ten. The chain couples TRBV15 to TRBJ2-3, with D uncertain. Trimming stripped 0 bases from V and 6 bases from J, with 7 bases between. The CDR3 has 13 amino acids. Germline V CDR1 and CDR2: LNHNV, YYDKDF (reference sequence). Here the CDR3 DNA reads TGTGCCACCAGCAGAGACCTCCGGGATACGCAGTATTTT. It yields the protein CATSRDLRDTQYF. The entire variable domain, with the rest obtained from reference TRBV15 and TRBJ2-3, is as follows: DAMVIQNPRYQVTQFGKPVTLSCSQTLNHNVMYWYQQKSSQAPKLLFHYYDKDFNNEADTPDNFQSRRPNTSFCFLDIRSPGLGDTAMYLCATSRDLRDTQYFGPGTRLTVL.

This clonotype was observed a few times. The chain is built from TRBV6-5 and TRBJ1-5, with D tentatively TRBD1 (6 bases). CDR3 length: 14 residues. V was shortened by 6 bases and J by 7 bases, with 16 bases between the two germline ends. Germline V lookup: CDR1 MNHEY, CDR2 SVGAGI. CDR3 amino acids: CASRKQGSGQPQHF. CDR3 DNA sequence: TGTGCCAGCAGAAAACAGGGATCGGGCCAGCCCCAGCATTTT.

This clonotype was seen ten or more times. The DNA for the CDR3 is TGTGCCAGCGGACCCAGAGGGCATACCTACGAGCAGTACTTC. Encoded protein: CASGPRGHTYEQYF. The genes are TRBV27 and TRBJ2-7, with D perhaps matching TRBD2 (5 bases). The V gene's germline CDR1 is MNHEY and CDR2 SMNVEV (reference sequence). CDR3 size: 14 residues. Trimming shortened V by 8 bases and J by 2 bases, and 16 bases separated the two germline ends.

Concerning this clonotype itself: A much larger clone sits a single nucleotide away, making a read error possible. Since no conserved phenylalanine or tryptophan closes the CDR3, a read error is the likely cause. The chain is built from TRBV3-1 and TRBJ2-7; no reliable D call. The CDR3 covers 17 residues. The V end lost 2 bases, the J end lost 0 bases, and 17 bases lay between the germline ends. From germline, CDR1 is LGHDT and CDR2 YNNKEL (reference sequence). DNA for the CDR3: TGTGCCAGCAGCCAAAGGCGTCCTCAAAGTCTCTCCTACGAGCAGTACATC. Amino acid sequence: CASSQRRPQSLSYEQYI.